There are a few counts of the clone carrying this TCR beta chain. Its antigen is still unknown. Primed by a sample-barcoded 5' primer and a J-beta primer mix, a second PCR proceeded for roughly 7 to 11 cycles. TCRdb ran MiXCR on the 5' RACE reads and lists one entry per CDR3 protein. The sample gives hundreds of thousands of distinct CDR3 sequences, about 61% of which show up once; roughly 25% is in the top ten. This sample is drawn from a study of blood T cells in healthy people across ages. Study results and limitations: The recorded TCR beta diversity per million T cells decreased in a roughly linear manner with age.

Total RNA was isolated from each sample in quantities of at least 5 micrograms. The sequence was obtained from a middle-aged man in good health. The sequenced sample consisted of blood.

The CDR3 DNA sequence: TGTGCCAGCAGCTTTAGGGGACAACCCTACAATGAGCAGTTCTTC. This translates into CASSFRGQPYNEQFF. J is TRBJ2-1 and V is TRBV7-9, with D possibly matching TRBD1 (6 bases). Germline V gene lookup returns CDR1 SEHNR and CDR2 FQNEAQ (reference sequence). This CDR3 is 15 amino acids long. Trimming left V 3 bases short and J 2 bases short, with 11 bases between. The entire variable domain, with the rest obtained from reference TRBV7-9 and TRBJ2-1, is as follows: DTGVSQNPRHKITKRGQNVTFRCDPISEHNRLYWYRQTLGQGPEFLTYFQNEAQLEKSRLLSDRFSAERPKGSFSTLEIQRTEQGDSAMYLCASSFRGQPYNEQFFGPGTRLTVL.